This T cell receptor (beta chain) was obtained from a study of T cell repertoires in cytomegalovirus infection. About the research overall: Public signatures in TCR beta pointed to CMV infection and matching HLA type.

Ten or more counts support this clonotype. TCRdb passed the reads through MiXCR, listing each CDR3 protein once. The sample carries almost 500,000 distinct CDR3 sequences, around 11% recorded once. The germline V gene has CDR1 MGHRA and CDR2 YSYEKL. V dropped 2 bases and J dropped 0 bases, with 11 bases sitting between them. The CDR3 totals 15 residues. The genes are TRBV4-1 and TRBJ2-7, with a possible D match to TRBD2 (6 bases). Sequencing was performed on PBMCs. This receptor was taken from a human donor in good health (CMV status not recorded). Some clones in this sample may be carry-over from other donors' samples. The CDR3 protein is CASSQLAVSSYEQYF. The DNA of the CDR3 is TGCGCCAGCAGCCAATTAGCGGTGAGCTCCTACGAGCAGTACTTC.